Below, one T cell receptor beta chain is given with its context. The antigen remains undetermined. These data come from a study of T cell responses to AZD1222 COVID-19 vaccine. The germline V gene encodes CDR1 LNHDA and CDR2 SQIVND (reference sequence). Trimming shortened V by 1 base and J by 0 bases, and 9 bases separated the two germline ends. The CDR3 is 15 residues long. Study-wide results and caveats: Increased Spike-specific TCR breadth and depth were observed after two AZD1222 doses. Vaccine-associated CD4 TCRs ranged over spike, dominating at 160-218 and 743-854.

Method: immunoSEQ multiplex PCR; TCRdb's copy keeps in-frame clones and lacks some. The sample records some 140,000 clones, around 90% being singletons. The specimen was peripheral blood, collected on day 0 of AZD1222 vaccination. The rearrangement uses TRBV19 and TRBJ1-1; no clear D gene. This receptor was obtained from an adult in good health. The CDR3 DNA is TGTGCCAGTAGTATAGCCCTACCCCTGAACACTGAAGCTTTCTTT. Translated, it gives CASSIALPLNTEAFF.